This entry lists 30 T cell receptor beta chains sequenced from one sample in a study of T cell repertoires in cytomegalovirus infection (dated by TCRdb to the late 2010s). Sequencing was performed on an Illumina HiSeq 1500. The public reads were reprocessed in TCRdb via fastp at Q25 and MiXCR, keeping in-frame beta chains. Every distinct CDR3 protein forms one entry, paired with its most common genes and DNA. This sample holds approximately 400,000 distinct CDR3 sequences; approximately 31% were observed only once. The top ten clonotypes cover about an eighth of the sample. The specimen was PBMCs. These receptors all stem from a human donor in good health (CMV status not recorded). Some clones in this sample may be carry-over from other donors' samples.

This clonotype occurred many times. This chain links TRBV4-2 with TRBJ2-5; possibly TRBD1 for D (5 bases). The CDR3 length is 15 residues. V was pared by 0 bases and J by 5 bases, with 13 bases between. CDR1 is LGHNA, CDR2 YNFKEQ, per germline. The CDR3 bases are TGTGCCAGCAGCCAAGAGGGGCAGCCGCGGGAGACCCAGTACTTC. Protein: CASSQEGQPRETQYF.

V is TRBV10-2 and J is TRBJ2-2; 10 positions agree with TRBD2. V dropped 5 bases and J dropped 5; count of bases not matched to a gene: 8. CDR1 is WSHSY and CDR2 is SAAADI in the germline V gene. CDR3 length equals 16 residues. The CDR3 DNA reads as TGCGCCAGCAGTTTGTTAGCGGGGGGCCCTACCGGGGAGCTGTTTTTT. Amino acids: CASSLLAGGPTGELFF.

This chain connects TRBV29-1 to TRBJ2-7; D might be TRBD2 (5 bases). Germline CDR1 is SQVTM and CDR2 is ANQGSEA. The CDR3 loop spans 16 amino acids. V was shortened by 0 bases and J by 1 base, with 16 bases between the two germline ends. The CDR3 protein is CSVEDSRPGSSYEQYF. In nucleotides, the CDR3 is TGCAGCGTTGAAGATAGTCGGCCGGGGTCGTCCTACGAGCAGTACTTC.

This clonotype was seen more than once but under ten times. The V and J genes are TRBV12-3 or TRBV12-4 and TRBJ1-5; tentative D call: TRBD1 (6 bases). This CDR3 has 15 residues. Trimming left V 8 bases short and J 3 bases short, with 17 bases between. As DNA, the CDR3 is TGTGCCAGCGCAACCGCCTCAGGGGTCAATCAGCCCCAGCATTTT. Translating it yields CASATASGVNQPQHF.

This clonotype has more than one count but fewer than ten. The genes are TRBV7-2 and TRBJ1-2; 8 bases match TRBD1. The CDR3 runs 13 residues. V lost 5 bases and J lost 4; bases outside the gene matches: 3. In germline, CDR1 is SGHTA, CDR2 FQGNSA. CDR3 sequence reads: CASSVGQGYGYTF. The CDR3 region has the DNA TGTGCCAGCAGCGTAGGACAGGGCTATGGCTACACCTTC.

This clonotype showed up just a few times. V gene TRBV7-6 combines with J gene TRBJ2-2; the D gene is possibly TRBD1 (6 bases). V lost 3 bases and J 2 bases, leaving 16 bases between the germline ends. The CDR3 extends over 17 amino acids. CDR1 and CDR2 (germline): SGHVS, FNYEAQ. Here the CDR3 DNA reads TGTGCCAGCAGCTTGAGGGACACGGTATCTAACACCGGGGAGCTGTTTTTT. Its protein is CASSLRDTVSNTGELFF.

This chain joins TRBV28 and TRBJ2-5, with D possibly matching TRBD1 (6 bases). Trimming stripped 5 bases from V and 4 bases from J, with 23 bases between. CDR3 length: 17 amino acids. Germline loops: CDR1 MDHEN, CDR2 SYDVKM. For the CDR3, the DNA is TGTGCCAGCAGTATAAGGGTGGGGGCTCAAGACATAGAGACCCAGTACTTC. Amino acid sequence: CASSIRVGAQDIETQYF.

The J gene is TRBJ2-3, the V gene TRBV6-1, with 12 bases that match TRBD2. Germline lookup yields CDR1 MNHNS and CDR2 SASEGT. V shed 6 bases and J 1 base; nucleotides not matched to a gene: 2. There are 15 residues in the CDR3. CDR3 DNA sequence: TGTGCCAGCAGAACTAGCGGGGGGCGCACAGATACGCAGTATTTT. It encodes CASRTSGGRTDTQYF.

The chain employs TRBV28 and TRBJ1-1; 8 bases are shared with TRBD1. V lost 5 bases and J lost 1; bases outside the gene matches: 6. Germline V gives CDR1 MDHEN, CDR2 SYDVKM. This CDR3 is 15 amino acids long. The CDR3 DNA follows: TGTGCCAGCAGTATTCCCGGGACAGGGAACACTGAAGCTTTCTTT. Protein: CASSIPGTGNTEAFF.

For this clonotype: The germline gene is not matched at one end of the junction; a read error may be the cause. V usage is TRBV30 and J usage is TRBJ2-1; 8 bases are a match to TRBD2. CDR1 is GTSNPN, CDR2 SVGIG, per germline (reference sequence). This CDR3 comprises 14 residues. CDR3 in DNA: TGTGCCTGGAGTATACGGTCGGACCGGACTAGCAAGCTCTTC. The encoded protein is CAWSIRSDRTSKLF.

The genes are TRBV7-8 and TRBJ1-1; no reliable D call. Germline loops: CDR1 SGHVS, CDR2 FQNEAQ. The V end was cut by 4 bases, the J end by 6 bases, with 15 bases between. CDR3 length: 14 amino acids. The CDR3 coding sequence is TGTGCCAGCAGCTATCGGGGTATTCAGGCTGAAGCTTTCTTT. Translation gives CASSYRGIQAEAFF.

The chain has TRBV7-3 and TRBJ2-2, with no clear D. With 5 bases removed from V and 0 bases from J, the gap between germline ends came to 4 bases. The V gene's germline CDR1 is SGHTA and CDR2 FQGTGA. This CDR3 has 13 amino acids. The CDR3 here is CASSASNTGELFF. The CDR3 nucleotides read TGTGCCAGCAGCGCCTCGAACACCGGGGAGCTGTTTTTT.

This clonotype showed up just a few times. The chain joins TRBV7-3 to TRBJ1-6; D not resolved. This CDR3 comprises 14 residues. V lost 1 base and J 5 bases, leaving 6 bases between the germline ends. Germline CDR1 SGHTA, CDR2 FQGTGA. CDR3 in DNA: TGTGCCAGCAGCTTAAGATCCAATAATTCACCCCTCCACTTT. It codes for CASSLRSNNSPLHF.

The rearrangement links TRBV5-6 to TRBJ2-3; D gene uncertain. Germline V gene data show CDR1 as SGHDT and CDR2 as YYEEEE. V shed 4 bases and J shed 3 bases, with 9 bases lying between them. CDR3 size: 13 residues. CDR3 sequence (DNA): TGTGCCAGCAGCGGACGAAGGACAGATACGCAGTATTTT. It yields the protein CASSGRRTDTQYF. The full variable domain, its missing parts supplied by reference TRBV5-6 and TRBJ2-3, is DAGVTQSPTHLIKTRGQQVTLRCSPKSGHDTVSWYQQALGQGPQFIFQYYEEEERQRGNFPDRFSGHQFPNYSSELNVNALLLGDSALYLCASSGRRTDTQYFGPGTRLTVL.

The rearrangement uses TRBV12-3 or TRBV12-4 and TRBJ1-1, with 7 bases that match TRBD1. J gave up 4 bases and V 5 bases, and 4 bases lay outside the gene matches. This CDR3 contains 13 residues. CDR3 residues: CASSPGQATEAFF. As DNA, the CDR3 is TGTGCCAGCAGTCCAGGACAGGCCACTGAAGCTTTCTTT.

The table lists this clonotype with a few counts. V usage is TRBV5-1 and J usage is TRBJ2-1; D gene ambiguous. In germline, CDR1 is SGHRS, CDR2 YFSETQ. There are 15 residues in the CDR3. V was trimmed by 5 bases and J by 0 bases, leaving 12 bases between them. CDR3 protein: CASRPGSSSYNEQFF. The CDR3, as DNA: TGCGCCAGCAGACCGGGTTCTAGCTCCTACAATGAGCAGTTCTTC.

This clonotype was picked up many times. The genes are TRBV6-1 and TRBJ2-3, with 10 bases lining up with TRBD1. The trim removed 6 bases at V and 4 bases at J, leaving 4 bases unmatched. This CDR3 region has 14 residues. Per germline, CDR1 MNHNS and CDR2 SASEGT. CDR3 coding DNA: TGTGCCAGCAGACGCGGGACAGGGGCAGATACGCAGTATTTT. It translates to CASRRGTGADTQYF.

At least ten counts were recorded for this clonotype. The V gene is TRBV7-2, the J gene TRBJ1-2, with TRBD1 as a possible D gene (5 bases). The CDR3 has 15 residues. Trimming shortened V by 5 bases and J by 8 bases, and 21 bases separated the two germline ends. In germline, CDR1 is SGHTA, CDR2 FQGNSA. The CDR3 DNA is TGTGCCAGCAGCCCTACGGGCTCCCCGGGGGAGGGCTACACCTTC. Translating it yields CASSPTGSPGEGYTF.

This clonotype was picked up a small number of times. The V gene is TRBV6-5, the J gene TRBJ2-7; 7 bases agree with TRBD1. Germline CDR1 MNHEY, CDR2 SVGAGI. There are 17 residues in the CDR3. V was clipped by 6 bases and J by 2 bases; unmatched bases: 16. The CDR3 here is CASSRDAGGSTAYEQYF. The CDR3 bases are TGTGCCAGCAGCCGAGACGCAGGGGGAAGTACTGCCTACGAGCAGTACTTC.

This clonotype came up a few times. This chain uses TRBV6-5 with TRBJ2-3; 10 bases match TRBD1. The CDR3 sequence is 14 residues long. Germline V gene sequence: CDR1 MNHEY, CDR2 SVGAGI. After removal of 10 bases from V and 8 bases from J, the junction contained 12 bases not matched to a gene. The chain's CDR3 is CATQGTGERGTQYF. The CDR3 region has the DNA TGTGCCACCCAGGGGACAGGGGAAAGAGGTACGCAGTATTTT.

Details on this clonotype: This CDR3 fails to terminate in the conserved phenylalanine or tryptophan, so it likely reflects a read error. The chain has TRBV7-9 and TRBJ2-1; weak D call: TRBD1 (5 bases). V lost 7 bases, J lost 1 base, and 11 bases lay in between. The CDR3 has 14 residues. Per the germline V gene, CDR1 is SEHNR and CDR2 is FQNEAQ (reference sequence). The chain's CDR3 is CASTPTVSYNEQFL. The CDR3 nucleotides read TGTGCCAGCACCCCGACAGTTTCCTACAATGAGCAGTTCTTA.

As for this clonotype: One base away lies a much larger clone, so this may be a sequencing read error. The rearrangement links TRBV7-9 to TRBJ2-5; possible D gene TRBD2, 7 bases. The CDR3 length is 15 residues. The germline V gene encodes CDR1 SEHNR and CDR2 FQNEAQ (reference sequence). The CDR3 reads CSSSFGGGSGETQYF. The CDR3 DNA sequence: TGTTCCAGCAGCTTCGGCGGGGGCTCTGGAGAGACCCAGTACTTC. The full variable domain, completed using reference TRBV7-9 and TRBJ2-5, is DTGVSQNPRHKITKRGQNVTFRCDPISEHNRLYWYRQTLGQGPEFLTYFQNEAQLEKSRLLSDRFSAERPKGSFSTLEIQRTEQGDSAMYLCSSSFGGGSGETQYFGPGTRLLVL.

This clonotype has more than one count but fewer than ten. This sequence joins TRBV7-8 and TRBJ1-1; D is ambiguous. Germline V gene data show CDR1 as SGHVS and CDR2 as FQNEAQ. CDR3 length: 13 residues. Deletions cut 5 bases from V and 4 bases from J, with 11 bases between. The CDR3 loop reads CASSAMERTEAFF. The CDR3 DNA is TGTGCCAGCAGCGCGATGGAGCGCACTGAAGCTTTCTTT.

This chain connects TRBV20-1 to TRBJ2-7; D possibly uses TRBD1 or TRBD2 (5 bases each). Germline V CDR1 and CDR2: DFQATT, SNEGSKA (reference sequence). Trimming shortened V by 6 bases and J by 5 bases, and 14 bases separated the two germline ends. The CDR3 contains 12 residues. The CDR3 DNA is TGCAGTGCCTCGGGGCATACTAACGAGCAGTACTTC. It yields the protein CSASGHTNEQYF.

Comment on this clonotype: A much larger clone lies one base from this, so it may be a read error. J is TRBJ1-1 and V is TRBV7-8; 7 nucleotides line up with TRBD1. V gave up 9 bases and J gave up 1 base; unmatched junction bases: 11. The CDR3 has 15 amino acids. Germline assignment: CDR1 SGHVS and CDR2 FQNEAQ. The DNA for the CDR3 is TGTGCCAGAAGCCCCGGGACAGTGGGGAACACTGAAGCTTTCTTT. As protein: CARSPGTVGNTEAFF.

In this sample, this clonotype turned up a few times. The chain carries TRBV2 and TRBJ2-3; perhaps TRBD2 as D (7 bases). Germline V gene sequence: CDR1 SNHLY, CDR2 FYNNEI. Trimming took 4 bases from V and 4 from J, leaving 24 bases between them. This CDR3 has 18 amino acids. The CDR3, as DNA: TGTGCCAGCAGTGTATCAATGGGCACGGGGGGCGCATCAGATACGCAGTATTTT. It translates to CASSVSMGTGGASDTQYF.

This clonotype was detected a few times. The genes are TRBV19 and TRBJ1-6, with 9 positions matching TRBD1. The CDR3 covers 15 residues. Trimming took 5 bases from V and 5 from J; bases not matched to a gene: 4. Germline-derived CDR1 and CDR2 are LNHDA and SQIVND (reference sequence). CDR3 bases: TGTGCCAGTAGTCGGACAGGGGACAATAATTCACCCCTCCACTTT. It is translated as CASSRTGDNNSPLHF.

As regards this clonotype: The missing conserved phenylalanine or tryptophan at the end of this CDR3 makes a read error likely. The V and J genes are TRBV7-2 and TRBJ2-3; D is unresolved. CDR1 is SGHTA and CDR2 is FQGNSA in the germline V gene. The CDR3 sequence is 12 residues long. This CDR3 is CASILVWDTQYL. CDR3 in DNA: TGTGCCAGCATCTTAGTCTGGGATACGCAGTATTTG.

In this sample, this clonotype turned up a few times. V is TRBV27 and J is TRBJ2-1, with TRBD1 identical over 7 bases. The CDR3 is 17 residues long. The germline CDR1 and CDR2 sequences are MNHEY and SMNVEV (reference sequence). Unmatched junction bases numbered 16, after V lost 4 bases and J lost 7 bases. CDR3 region: CASSYSRAEGAYNEQFF. CDR3 DNA sequence: TGTGCCAGCAGTTACTCGAGGGCCGAGGGGGCGTATAATGAGCAGTTCTTC.

This clonotype showed up many times. The genes are TRBV7-2 and TRBJ2-1, with 11 bases matching TRBD1. Germline V CDR1 and CDR2: SGHTA, FQGNSA. CDR3 size: 13 residues. V shed 6 bases, J shed 8 bases, and the junction held 3 bases outside the gene matches. CDR3: CASSRTGGDEQFF. The CDR3 nucleotides are TGTGCCAGCAGTCGGACAGGGGGCGATGAGCAGTTCTTC.